A single TCR beta chain is shown here with its context. Its specificity is not known. The data derive from a study of T-cell reconstitution after alpha-beta-depleted transplantation in children. Study-level results: Reports say that about two months after transplant, the alpha-beta T cells came out of several hundred graft clones that had expanded. The authors attributed T-cell counts and diversity one year after transplant mostly to newly produced T cells.

For TCRbeta, the library was prepared with unique molecular identifiers. TCRdb reprocessed the PCR reads with MiXCR, giving one entry per CDR3 protein. Of about 1,000,000 distinct CDR3 sequences listed, 25% to 35% are singletons. V lost 3 bases to trimming and J lost 1 base, with 13 bases between them. The germline V gene encodes CDR1 SGHAT and CDR2 FQNNGV. CDR3 length equals 17 residues. The gene calls are TRBV11-2 and TRBJ2-6; D may be TRBD2 (7 bases). The specimen was PBMCs, mostly from graft donor cells, collected 360 days after TCRalphabeta/CD19-depleted stem cell transplant. The sequence was collected from a boy less than two years old who had a stem cell transplant for SCID, so the T cells may come from the graft donor. For the CDR3, the DNA is TGTGCCAGCAGCTTTCGAGGGGGGGGATCTGGGGCCAACGTCCTGACTTTC. Amino acids: CASSFRGGGSGANVLTF.